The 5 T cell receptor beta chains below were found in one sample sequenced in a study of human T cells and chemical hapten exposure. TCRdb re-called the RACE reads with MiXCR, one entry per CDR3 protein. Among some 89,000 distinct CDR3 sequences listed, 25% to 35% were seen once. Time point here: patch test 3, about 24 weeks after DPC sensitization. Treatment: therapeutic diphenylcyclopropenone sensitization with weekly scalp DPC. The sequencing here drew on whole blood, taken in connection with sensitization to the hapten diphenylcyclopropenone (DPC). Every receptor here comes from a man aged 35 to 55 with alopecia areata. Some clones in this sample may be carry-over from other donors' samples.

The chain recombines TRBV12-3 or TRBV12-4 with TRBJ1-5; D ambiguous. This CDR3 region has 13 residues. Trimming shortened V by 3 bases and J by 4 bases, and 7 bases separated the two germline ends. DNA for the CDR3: TGTGCCAGCAGTTTGAGGGCGAATCAGCCCCAGCATTTT. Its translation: CASSLRANQPQHF.

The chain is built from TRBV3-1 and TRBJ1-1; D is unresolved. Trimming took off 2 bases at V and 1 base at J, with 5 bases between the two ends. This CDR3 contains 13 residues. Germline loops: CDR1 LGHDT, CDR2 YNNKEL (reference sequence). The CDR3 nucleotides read TGTGCCAGCAGCCAAAATCCGAACACTGAAGCTTTCTTT. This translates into CASSQNPNTEAFF. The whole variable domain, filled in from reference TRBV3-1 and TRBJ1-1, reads DTAVSQTPKYLVTQMGNDKSIKCEQNLGHDTMYWYKQDSKKFLKIMFSYNNKELIINETVPNRFSPKSPDKAHLNLHINSLELGDSAVYFCASSQNPNTEAFFGQGTRLTVV.

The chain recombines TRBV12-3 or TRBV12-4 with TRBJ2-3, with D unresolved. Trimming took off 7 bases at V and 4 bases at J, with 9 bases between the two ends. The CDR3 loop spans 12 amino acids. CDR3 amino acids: CASTSYADTQYF. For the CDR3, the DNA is TGTGCCAGCACCTCGTACGCAGATACGCAGTATTTT.

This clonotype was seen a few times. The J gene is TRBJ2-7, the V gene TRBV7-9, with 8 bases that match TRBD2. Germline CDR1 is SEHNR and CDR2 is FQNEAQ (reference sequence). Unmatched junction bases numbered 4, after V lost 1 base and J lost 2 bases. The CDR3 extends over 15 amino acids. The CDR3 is CASSLGGLVTYEQYF. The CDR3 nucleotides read TGTGCCAGCAGCTTAGGGGGACTAGTCACCTACGAGCAGTACTTC.

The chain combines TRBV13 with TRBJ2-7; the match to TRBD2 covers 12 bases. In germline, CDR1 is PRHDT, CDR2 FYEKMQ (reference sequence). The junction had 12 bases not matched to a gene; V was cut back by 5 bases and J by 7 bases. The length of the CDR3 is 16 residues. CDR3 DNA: TGTGCCAGCAGCGCCCCAGGGGATCTAGCGGGAGGGGAGCAGTACTTC. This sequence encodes CASSAPGDLAGGEQYF.